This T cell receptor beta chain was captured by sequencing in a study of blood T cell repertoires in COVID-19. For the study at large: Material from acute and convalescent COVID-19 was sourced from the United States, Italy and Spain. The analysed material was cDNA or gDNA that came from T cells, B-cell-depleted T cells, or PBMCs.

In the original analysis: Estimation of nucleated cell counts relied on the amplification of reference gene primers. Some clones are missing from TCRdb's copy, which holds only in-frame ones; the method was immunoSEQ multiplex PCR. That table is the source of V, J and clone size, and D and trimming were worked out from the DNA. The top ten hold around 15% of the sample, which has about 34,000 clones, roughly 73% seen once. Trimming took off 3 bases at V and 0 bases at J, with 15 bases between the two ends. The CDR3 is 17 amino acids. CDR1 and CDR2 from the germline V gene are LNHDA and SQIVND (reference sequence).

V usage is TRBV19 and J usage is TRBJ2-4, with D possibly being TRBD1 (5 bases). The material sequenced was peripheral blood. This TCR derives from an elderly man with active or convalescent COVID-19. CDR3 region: CASSIALRGLAKNIQYF. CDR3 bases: TGTGCCAGTAGTATTGCTCTAAGGGGTCTAGCCAAAAACATTCAGTACTTC. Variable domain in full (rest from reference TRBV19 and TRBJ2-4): DGGITQSPKYLFRKEGQNVTLSCEQNLNHDAMYWYRQDPGQGLRLIYYSQIVNDFQKGDIAEGYSVSREKKESFPLTVTSAQKNPTAFYLCASSIALRGLAKNIQYFGAGTRLSVL.